This T cell receptor (beta chain) emerged from a study of cytomegalovirus exposure and HLA in healthy donors (dated by TCRdb to 2015 to 2018). In the study overall: In an earlier analysis of some 550 of the donors, 276 Gb of sequence data and 117 million unique TCR beta sequences from 180 million or so T cells were reported. Class I and class II HLA loci were covered by the typing at four-digit resolution. Among the roughly 380 genotyped donors, roughly 80% belonged to the genetic ancestry cluster associated with self-reported Caucasian donors. To study patterns of TCR occurrence, a later analysis re-analyzed previously published TCR beta repertoires from 500 to 850 donors and added high-resolution HLA genotyping. The aim of the study was to test whether cataloging public T cell receptors could identify signatures of past pathogen exposure. Every discovery cohort repertoire had been produced on one sequencing platform. In the later analysis, no new phenotypic data were used to find candidate immune exposures; instead, reliance was placed on TCR beta sequences and their occurrence across donors. An earlier analysis of about 600 of the donors used high-throughput TCR beta sequencing to judge whether each TCR beta V gene segment behaved as functional or pseudogenic. A later genetic analysis used genome-wide SNP genotypes for about 65% of the 666 donors, treating that subset as a discovery cohort. Across some 400 genotyped donors of the cohort, an average of approximately 240,000 unique TCR beta nucleotide sequences per donor were sequenced, and 15% to 20% of those sequences were non-productive. Besides the first cohort of 550 to 750 subjects, a separate validation cohort made up of roughly 130 different subjects was used. The T cell repertoires of several hundred subjects were profiled by immunosequencing and related to cytomegalovirus serostatus. An early release that covered roughly 600 HLA-typed donors contained around 330 gigabases of sequencing data and about 93 million unique TCR sequences. Donor age, sex, ethnicity and CMV serostatus were collected together with the repertoire data. The number of donors typed differed by locus, with roughly 620-630 for A, B, C, DRB1 and DQB1, around 560 for DQA1, nearly 610 for DPA1, and 400 to 490 for DPB1. Several DR-DQ haplotypes were handled as single units for association and clustering because linkage in the cohort was strong. To predict cytomegalovirus infection status, the study combined high-throughput TCR immunosequencing, statistical association of individual TCRs with disease status, and machine learning. The study at large found these results: CMV serostatus was the only immune exposure information available for the cohort. In this cohort, only TCR beta chains were sequenced, and detectable features were limited by the absence of alpha or paired-chain data. Correlated functional status among segregating V segments might be attributable to linkage disequilibrium, but an unknown experimental factor could not be ruled out. In a later analysis, HLA-associated TCR beta chains showed more clonal expansion and lower generation probabilities than non-associated chains that were equally common. According to a later genetic analysis, donors in an Asian-associated ancestry cluster had fewer N-insertions in productive TCRs than the approximately 710-donor mean. A later analysis associated 16,951 TCR beta sequences with specific HLA alleles at a false discovery rate of 0.05. The sequencing pipeline was judged likely to have produced a cluster of highly shared sequence variants as a technical artifact. The classifier was reported to diagnose cytomegalovirus status with high specificity and sensitivity in both the original and validation cohorts. In the study, some 160 TCR beta chains were listed as associated with cytomegalovirus. A later analysis reported that several top co-occurrence clusters appeared linked to parvovirus B19, influenza, CMV and Epstein-Barr virus. The authors suggested that the approach could potentially be extended to other disease states and immunological phenotypes. Most TCR sequences were seen in very few donors, while some public TCRs were found in many individuals. In vitro tests confirmed that a few of the cytomegalovirus-associated TCR beta chains recognize cytomegalovirus antigens. A further reported finding was that TCR beta sequences accurately predicted the HLA-A and HLA-B alleles for most subjects in the first cohort. In a later analysis, most CMV-associated TCR beta chains were found to appear HLA-restricted, with HLA associations seemingly driven largely by CMV exposure. In a later analysis, TCR association rates were found to vary across HLA loci, with the most associated TCRs seen for DRB1 alleles and the fewest for HLA-C alleles. Some 16 rarely observed V segments, including chromosome 9 orphons, were excluded from the earlier analysis of approximately 500 of the donors because counts were too low. A later genetic analysis associated a missense DCLRE1C variant with V-gene and J-gene trimming of TCR beta chains, and an independent cohort replicated the association. Roughly uniform sequencing depth across donors was assumed in presence/absence analyses, although this assumption may not hold. HLA typing was unavailable for some donors at each locus, so association tests used only the typed subset. In an earlier analysis of 587 of the donors, most TCR beta V segments appeared in productive rearrangements about 87% or about 30% of the time, broadly matching IMGT annotations. Assigning TCR associations to individual alleles was difficult when HLA alleles, especially DR and DQ, strongly co-occurred.

The cohort consisted of more than 650 healthy bone marrow donors. At the time of sampling, all cohort members were nominally healthy, though unrecorded immune exposures were likely present. The donor tested CMV seronegative and was one of the 352 seronegative cohort members. A peripheral blood sample was collected from each donor, and TCR beta sequencing was performed on peripheral blood mononuclear cells. The Qiagen DNeasy Blood Extraction Kit was used to extract genomic DNA from the blood cell samples. Libraries were constructed by the immunoSEQ multiplex PCR assay. For the multiplex PCR, a mixture combining 60 forward primers for TCR Vbeta segments and 13 reverse primers for TCR Jbeta segments was used. Amplification of the CDR3 region of rearranged TCR beta genes was performed with a multiplex PCR assay on genomic DNA. The Illumina HiSeq System was used to sequence the amplified TCR beta libraries as 87-base-pair reads. Turning to the authors' computational methods: In a later analysis, 77 million or so unique TCR beta chains were counted across the 500 to 850 repertoires, and roughly 10 million of these chains were shared by at least two donors. A nearest-neighbor algorithm error-corrected the raw reads and collapsed the reads into unique sequences, merging closely related sequences to remove PCR and sequencing errors. To assign V, D and J gene segments, CDR3 sequences were aligned to IMGT reference sequences. For a sequence to be retained, a match of at least six nucleotides to both a V gene segment and a J gene segment was required. Rearrangements were classified as productive when the CDR3 lacked stop codons and remained in frame with V and J, and all other rearrangements were classified as non-productive. Following IMGT convention, CDR3 was defined as the stretch from the second conserved V-encoded cysteine to the conserved J-encoded phenylalanine. In an earlier analysis of more than 550 of the donors, sequences lacking an unambiguous match to a single V gene segment were excluded. In an earlier analysis of approximately 610 of the donors, V segments were called functional above 56.7% productive rearrangements and were called segregating when the between-donor standard deviation exceeded 5%. A statistical classification framework was developed to diagnose cytomegalovirus status using the catalog of TCR beta chain sequences. A later analysis assigned V and J genes by comparing TCR nucleotide sequences with IMGT/GENE-DB human TR gene sequences. The TCRdist pipeline was used in a later analysis to assign CDR3 sequences and most-parsimonious VDJ recombination scenarios. A later analysis defined each TCR beta chain by its CDR3 amino acid sequence plus V-gene family, and excluded reads lacking a unique V-gene family. In a later analysis, a few hundred highly shared, low-generation-probability nucleotide sequences were removed to address suspected cross-contamination and a sequencing artifact. In a later analysis, a clonal expansion index for each public chain was calculated from normalized within-repertoire ranks of inferred template counts. In a later analysis, generation probabilities were computed with a VDJ recombination model fitted to out-of-frame rearrangements, and the resulting probabilities were checked against IGoR. Hypergeometric tests were used in a later analysis to score TCR-TCR, TCR-HLA and TCR-CMV co-occurrence, with a repertoire-size bias correction applied to the TCR pairs. To estimate false discovery rates, a later analysis permuted the HLA or CMV assignments 20 times. In a later analysis, co-occurring TCRs were grouped using DBSCAN, and TCRdist sequence similarity was added for clustering within HLA-allele-positive subsets. For co-occurrence clustering, repertoires with fewer than 30,000 or more than 120,000 public chains were excluded, along with four or five repertoires with anomalous nucleotide sharing. The table comes from immuneACCESS by way of TCRdb, which keeps in-frame sequences with V and J called. Part of the clones is missing from these tables; in studies checked, under half for an unresolved V gene and the rest for unknown reasons. The DNA was the basis for D and trimming; V, J and clone size are from that table. The table for this sample lists some 160,000 clones; 72% of them were counted only once. Roughly 2% of the sample is taken by the ten largest.

Notes on this clone: No cognate antigen has been identified for it. Within one base of it there is no much larger clone, and no base qualities were kept.

The receptor comes from a man aged 40-49 years in good health and CMV-seronegative. The sample comprised PBMCs.

The DNA sequence follows: TGCGCCAGCAGCTTGGTTCCGGGATCTAATGAAAAACTGTTTTTT. It translates to CASSLVPGSNEKLFF. The sequence joins TRBV5-1 to TRBJ1-4; no D gene call is confident. V is reduced by 0 bases and J by 3 bases, leaving a spacing of 9 bases between them. The CDR3 runs 15 residues from the cysteine to the phenylalanine. The sequence is cut down to CDR3 DNA, 45 bases in frame from base 1. CDR1 and CDR2, per the germline V gene, are SGHRS and YFSETQ.